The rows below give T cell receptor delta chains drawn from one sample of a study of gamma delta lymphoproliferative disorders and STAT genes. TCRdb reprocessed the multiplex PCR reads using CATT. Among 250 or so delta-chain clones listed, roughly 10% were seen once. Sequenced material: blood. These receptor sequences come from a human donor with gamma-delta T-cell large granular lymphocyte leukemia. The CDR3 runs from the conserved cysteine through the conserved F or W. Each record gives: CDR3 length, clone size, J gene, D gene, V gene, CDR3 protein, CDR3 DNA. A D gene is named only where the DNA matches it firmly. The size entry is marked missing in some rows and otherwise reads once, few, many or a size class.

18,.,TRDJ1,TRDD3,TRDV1,CALGERRGDTFFTDKLIF,TGTGCTCTTGGGGAACGGAGGGGGGATACGTTTTTCACCGATAAACTCATCTTT
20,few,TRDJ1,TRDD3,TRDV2,CACDTVHTGLGDTRGDKLIF,TGTGCCTGTGACACCGTCCACACGGGGCTGGGGGATACCAGAGGCGATAAACTCATCTTT
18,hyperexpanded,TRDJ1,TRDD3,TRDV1,CALGERRGDTFGADKLIF,TGTGCTCTTGGGGAACGGAGGGGGGATACGTTTGGTGCCGATAAACTCATCTTT
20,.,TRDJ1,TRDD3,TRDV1,CAFGDPSGETYWGIEHKLIF,TGTGCTTTTGGGGACCCTTCTGGGGAGACCTACTGGGGGATAGAGCATAAACTCATCTTT
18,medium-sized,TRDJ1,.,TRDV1,CALGVGWDSRLSTDKLIF,TGTGCTCTTGGGGTAGGTTGGGACAGCCGTCTTTCCACCGATAAACTCATCTTT
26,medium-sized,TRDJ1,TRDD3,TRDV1,CALGERCPLPTLTGGYMGLYTDKLIF,TGTGCTCTTGGGGAACGGTGCCCCCTTCCTACCCTAACTGGGGGATACATGGGACTGTACACCGATAAACTCATCTTT
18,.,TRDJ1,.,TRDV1,CALGEPLYGEPYTDKLIF,TGTGCTCTTGGGGAACCTTTGTATGGGGAGCCCTACACCGATAAACTCATCTTT
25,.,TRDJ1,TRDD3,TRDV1,CALGEGRRWSHPLLGDTFFIDKLIF,TGTGCTCTTGGGGAAGGAAGGAGGTGGTCCCACCCTCTACTGGGGGATACGTTTTTCATCGATAAACTCATCTTT
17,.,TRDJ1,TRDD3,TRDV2,CACDTLTGGLNTDKLIF,TGTGCCTGTGACACTCTTACTGGGGGACTGAACACCGATAAACTCATCTTT
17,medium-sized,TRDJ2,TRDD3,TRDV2,CACDTVVGDSMTAQLFF,TGTGCCTGTGACACCGTGGTGGGGGATAGTATGACAGCACAACTCTTCTTT
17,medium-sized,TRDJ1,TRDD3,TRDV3,CAFKGGYWGRYTDKLIF,TGTGCCTTCAAAGGGGGATACTGGGGGCGGTACACCGATAAACTCATCTTT
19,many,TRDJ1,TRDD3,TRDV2,CACDTVGLGDTPSTDKLIF,TGTGCCTGTGACACCGTCGGTCTGGGGGATACGCCGTCAACCGATAAACTCATCTTT
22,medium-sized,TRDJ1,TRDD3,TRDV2,CACDTVDGKALRTGGKTDKLIF,TGTGCCTGTGACACCGTCGACGGAAAGGCTTTACGGACTGGGGGAAAAACCGATAAACTCATCTTT
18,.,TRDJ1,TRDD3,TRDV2,CACDTVLPTGGYTDKLIF,TGTGCCTGTGACACCGTTTTGCCTACTGGGGGGTACACCGATAAACTCATCTTT
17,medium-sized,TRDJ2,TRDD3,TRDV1,CALGDPVDWGLTAQLFF,TGTGCTCTTGGGGACCCCGTGGACTGGGGGCTGACAGCACAACTCTTCTTT
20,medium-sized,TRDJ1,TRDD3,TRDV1,CALGERGGSTGAVNTDKLIF,TGTGCTCTTGGGGAACGGGGGGGCAGTACTGGGGCCGTCAACACCGATAAACTCATCTTT
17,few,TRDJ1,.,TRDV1,CALGELLVFPATDKLIF,TGTGCTCTTGGGGAACTCCTCGTTTTTCCTGCAACCGATAAACTCATCTTT
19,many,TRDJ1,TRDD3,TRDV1,CALGELLLWGIPNTDKLIF,TGTGCTCTTGGGGAACTTTTACTCTGGGGGATACCCAATACCGATAAACTCATCTTT
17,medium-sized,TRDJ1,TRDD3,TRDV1,CALLISLGDTRVSKLIF,TGTGCTCTCCTGATATCACTGGGGGATACCCGGGTCAGTAAACTCATCTTT
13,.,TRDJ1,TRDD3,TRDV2,CAFPRGYAHKLIF,TGTGCCTTCCCACGGGGATACGCCCATAAACTCATCTTT
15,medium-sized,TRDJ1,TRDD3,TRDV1,CALGDLGDTRVKLIF,TGTGCTCTTGGGGATCTGGGGGATACTAGGGTTAAACTCATCTTT
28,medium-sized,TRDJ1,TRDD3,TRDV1,CALGDVKRPSYFHFYWGISQAYTDKLIF,TGTGCTCTTGGGGACGTAAAAAGGCCTTCCTACTTCCATTTTTACTGGGGGATATCCCAGGCGTACACCGATAAACTCATCTTT
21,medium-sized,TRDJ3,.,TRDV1,CALGEFGGSLTPPWDTRQMFF,TGTGCTCTTGGGGAATTTGGCGGCTCCCTCACCCCCCCCTGGGACACCCGACAGATGTTTTTC
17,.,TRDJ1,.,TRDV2,CACDDMGGGPHTDKLIF,TGTGCCTGTGACGACATGGGTGGGGGTCCCCACACCGATAAACTCATCTTT
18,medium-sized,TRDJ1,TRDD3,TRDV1,CALGEKAGGSSGADKLIF,TGTGCTCTTGGGGAAAAGGCTGGGGGATCCTCGGGGGCCGATAAACTCATCTTT
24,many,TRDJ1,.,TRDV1,CALGGPRVWLVAQSDKGYTDKLIF,TGTGCTCTTGGGGGTCCCAGGGTTTGGCTCGTCGCCCAATCGGATAAGGGGTACACCGATAAACTCATCTTT
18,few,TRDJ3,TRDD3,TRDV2,CACDSTGEISWDTRQMFF,TGTGCCTGTGACTCTACTGGGGAGATCTCCTGGGACACCCGACAGATGTTTTTC
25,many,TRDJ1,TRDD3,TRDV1,CALGLPTLLLAFHMGDTQATDKLIF,TGTGCTCTTGGGCTACCGACCCTCCTCCTGGCATTTCACATGGGGGATACGCAGGCCACCGATAAACTCATCTTT
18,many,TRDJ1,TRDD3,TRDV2,CACDTVGLGENGADKLIF,TGTGCCTGTGACACCGTAGGGCTGGGGGAAAACGGGGCCGATAAACTCATCTTT
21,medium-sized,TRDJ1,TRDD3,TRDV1,CALGDGTAWGIRFRYTDKLIF,TGTGCTCTTGGGGATGGGACGGCCTGGGGGATACGCTTTCGGTACACCGATAAACTCATCTTT
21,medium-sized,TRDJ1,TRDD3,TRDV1,CALGELPYWGIRPLYTDKLIF,TGTGCTCTTGGGGAACTTCCCTACTGGGGGATACGACCCTTGTACACCGATAAACTCATCTTT
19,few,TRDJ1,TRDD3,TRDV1,CALGEPPPSLGDTRVKLIF,TGTGCTCTTGGGGAACCCCCTCCTAGTCTGGGGGATACTAGGGTTAAACTCATCTTT
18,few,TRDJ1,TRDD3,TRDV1,CALGEAPLGDTHSDKLIF,TGTGCTCTTGGGGAAGCCCCACTGGGGGATACGCATTCCGATAAACTCATCTTT